The rows below give T cell receptor beta chains drawn from one sample of a study of blood T cells in healthy people across ages. TCRdb re-analysed the 5' RACE reads in MiXCR, keeping a single row per CDR3 protein. The table records more than 800,000 distinct CDR3 sequences, over 35% of them present only once. Sequences were obtained from blood. These receptors all stem from a woman aged 55-75 years in good health. Each CDR3 is given with its conserved first and last residue. Fields, in order: D gene, J gene, clone size, V gene, CDR3 DNA, CDR3 protein. A D gene is named only where the DNA matches it firmly. Where a row states a size, it is once, few, many or the class of an expanded clone; other rows omit it.

>NA|TRBJ2-3|NA|TRBV27
TGTGCCAGCAGTTTAGTAGGATCCTTCACAGATACGCAGTATTTT
CASSLVGSFTDTQYF
>NA|TRBJ1-2|NA|TRBV12-3/TRBV12-4
TGTGCCAGCAGTAGAGGCGGTTCGGGTGGCTACACCTTC
CASSRGGSGGYTF
>NA|TRBJ2-1|NA|TRBV11-2
TGTGCCAGCAGCCCGAACCGCCCGGGGGCCCCAAACAATGAGCAGTTCTTC
CASSPNRPGAPNNEQFF
>NA|TRBJ2-1|NA|TRBV27
TGTGCCAGCAGTTTAGACAGGGACTTCGGGAATGAGCAGTTCTTC
CASSLDRDFGNEQFF
>TRBD2|TRBJ2-7|NA|TRBV18
TGTGCCAGCTCACCTACCCCCGGGACTAGCCTCTACGAGCAGTACTTC
CASSPTPGTSLYEQYF
>NA|TRBJ2-7|few|TRBV6-2/TRBV6-3
TGTGCCAGCAGTTACGCCCGCGATCTCCACTACGAGCAGTACTTC
CASSYARDLHYEQYF
>TRBD1|TRBJ2-3|NA|TRBV28
TGTGCCAGCACAAGGGGGCGCGAGGATACGCAGTATTTT
CASTRGREDTQYF
>TRBD2|TRBJ2-1|NA|TRBV6-5
TGTGCCAGCAGTTACCTTACTAGCGGGAGCCTCCACAATGAGCAGTTCTTC
CASSYLTSGSLHNEQFF
>NA|TRBJ2-5|NA|TRBV6-6
TGTGCCAGCAGTTACCTCGACAGTAACCAAGAGACCCAGTACTTC
CASSYLDSNQETQYF
>NA|TRBJ2-1|NA|TRBV5-1
TGCGCCAGCAGCTTGGTGCTCCGGACAGTCTCTGGTGAGCAGTTCTTC
CASSLVLRTVSGEQFF
>TRBD1|TRBJ2-7|NA|TRBV30
TGTGCCTGGAGTGTACAGGGGGGCCCATCCTACGAGCAGTACTTC
CAWSVQGGPSYEQYF
>TRBD1|TRBJ2-1|NA|TRBV5-1
TGCGCCAGCAGCTTGTCGACTGGGACAGTCGAGGGGCAGTTCTTC
CASSLSTGTVEGQFF
>NA|TRBJ1-1|few|TRBV6-5
TGTGCCAGCAGTCCCGTGGGGGTGAACACTGAAGCTTTCTTT
CASSPVGVNTEAFF
>TRBD1|TRBJ2-5|few|TRBV11-2
TGTGCCAGCAGCCCCCGGGACAGGAAAGAGACCCAGTACTTC
CASSPRDRKETQYF
>TRBD2|TRBJ2-5|NA|TRBV29-1
TGCAGCGTTGAAGATGGGGGGACTAGCGGGAGTGGAGGGACCCAGTACTTC
CSVEDGGTSGSGGTQYF
>NA|TRBJ2-5|few|TRBV3-1
TGTGCCAGCAGCCAAGACCCCATGAGGACCCAGTACTTC
CASSQDPMRTQYF
>TRBD2|TRBJ2-4|few|TRBV11-2
TGTGCCAGCAGCTTAGTATTGCGGGAGCTCAAAAACATTCAGTACTTC
CASSLVLRELKNIQYF
>NA|TRBJ2-7|NA|TRBV4-2
TGTGCTGGCAGCCAAGAAGAAGGCTCCTACGAGCAGTACTTC
CAGSQEEGSYEQYF
>TRBD2|TRBJ2-1|few|TRBV27
TGTGCCAGCAGTTCCACCGTCCGGTGGGGGAGGGAGGGGAGATATGAGCAGTTCTTC
CASSSTVRWGREGRYEQFF
>TRBD2|TRBJ2-5|NA|TRBV4-1
TGCGCCAGCAGCCAAGGGACTAGCGGGAAAAACAATGAGCAGTACTTC
CASSQGTSGKNNEQYF
>TRBD1|TRBJ2-1|NA|TRBV18
TGTGCCAGCTCAACCGGGACAGGGGCCTACAATGAGCAGTTCTTC
CASSTGTGAYNEQFF
>NA|TRBJ1-2|NA|TRBV6-5
TGTGCCAGCAGTTACGATCGGTTTGGCTACACCTTC
CASSYDRFGYTF
>NA|TRBJ2-5|few|TRBV5-1
TGCGCCAGCAGCGTGGACATGGCCGGGGAGACCCAGTACTTC
CASSVDMAGETQYF
>NA|TRBJ2-5|NA|TRBV27
TGTGCCAGCACCCGAGGTACCAATGAGCAGTACTTC
CASTRGTNEQYF
>TRBD2|TRBJ2-7|NA|TRBV10-3
TGTGCCATCAGTGTGGGAGGGAACGAGCAGTACTTC
CAISVGGNEQYF
>TRBD2|TRBJ2-1|few|TRBV29-1
TGCAGCGGCTCGGGACTAGCGACCTACAATGAGCAGTTCTTC
CSGSGLATYNEQFF